The rows below give T cell receptor beta chains drawn from one sample of a study of blood T cell repertoires in COVID-19. Using immunoSEQ multiplex PCR, the repertoire was profiled, and TCRdb retains in-frame clones only, with some absent. The profile covers about 270,000 clones, with about nine tenths appearing a single time and approximately 2.4% taken by the ten largest. Source material: PBMCs or T cells enriched from blood (not recorded which). The receptors shown here come from a woman aged 18-29 years who had recovered from COVID-19. CDR3s include the opening cysteine and the closing phenylalanine or tryptophan. D genes are given only for firm matches. Size tells how often a clone was seen (once, few, many) or the class of an expanded clone, and some rows leave it out.

abundance	d_gene	j_gene	v_gene	CDR3nt	CDR3aa
-	-	TRBJ2-1	TRBV6-2/TRBV6-3	TGTGCCAGCAGTTCAGGACTTCTCGTTGAGCAGTTCTTC	CASSSGLLVEQFF
-	TRBD2	TRBJ2-5	TRBV27	TGTGCCAGCAGTTCCGGGACTAGCGGGACCGGTTTTAGAGAGACCCAGTACTTC	CASSSGTSGTGFRETQYF
-	-	TRBJ2-7	TRBV19	TGTGCCAGTAGTATTAACCGGTTTACCTACGAGCAGTACTTC	CASSINRFTYEQYF
few	TRBD2	TRBJ2-1	TRBV4-1	TGCGCCAGCAGCCCTTGGACTAGCGGGAGTATGAATGAGCAGTTCTTC	CASSPWTSGSMNEQFF
-	TRBD2	TRBJ2-1	TRBV5-4	TGTGCCAGCAGCATAAATAGCGGGGCCTCCTACAATGAGCAGTTCTTC	CASSINSGASYNEQFF
-	TRBD1	TRBJ2-5	TRBV5-1	TGCGCCAGCAGCTTACAGGGGCGAGAGACCCAGTACTTC	CASSLQGRETQYF
-	-	TRBJ2-1	TRBV29-1	TGCAGCGTTGGCGACAGATCCTACAATGAGCAGTTCTTC	CSVGDRSYNEQFF
-	-	TRBJ1-3	TRBV28	TGTGCCAGCAGTACCCCAGCGGGATCTGGAAACACCATATATTTT	CASSTPAGSGNTIYF
-	-	TRBJ2-1	TRBV30	TGTGCCTGGAGTAGTTACAGCTCCTACAATGAGCAGTTCTTC	CAWSSYSSYNEQFF
-	-	TRBJ1-4	TRBV5-5	TGTGCCAGCAGCTTGCGTGCAACTAATGAAAAACTGTTTTTT	CASSLRATNEKLFF
-	-	TRBJ1-5	TRBV2	TGTGCCAGCAGTGTTTCCGGGGGCAATCAGCCCCAGCATTTT	CASSVSGGNQPQHF
-	-	TRBJ1-1	TRBV5-6	TGTGCCAGCAGCTTTGGTTTGGACTTTCAAGCGCAAACCCAAGCTTTCTTT	CASSFGLDFQAQTQAFF
-	-	TRBJ1-6	TRBV2	TGTGCCAGCTGTCGTAGACAGGACGGTTCACCCCTCCACTTT	CASCRRQDGSPLHF
-	-	TRBJ2-7	TRBV4-2	TGTGCCAGCAGCCAAGATCGGGACGAGCAGTACTTC	CASSQDRDEQYF
-	TRBD2	TRBJ2-4	TRBV10-3	TGTGCCATCAGTGAGCCTATGGTGGGCGGGAGGGCCCCTGAAAACATTCAGTACTTC	CAISEPMVGGRAPENIQYF
-	-	TRBJ2-3	TRBV2	TGTGCCAGCAGATTGACAGCTAGCACAGATACGCAGTATTTT	CASRLTASTDTQYF
-	-	TRBJ1-3	TRBV4-3	TGCGCCAGCAGCGAACAGGCTGGAAACACCATATATTTT	CASSEQAGNTIYF
-	-	TRBJ1-1	TRBV15	TGTGCCACCAGCAGAGATTTGCGGGGGGCGCCTCCTGAAGCTTTCTTT	CATSRDLRGAPPEAFF
-	-	TRBJ1-1	TRBV6-5	TGTGCCAGCAGTCAGACTCTCAAGAGCACTGAAGCTTTCTTT	CASSQTLKSTEAFF
few	-	TRBJ2-2	TRBV29-1	TGCAGCGTTCAGGTCCGGACACTCGACACCGGGGAGCTGTTTTTT	CSVQVRTLDTGELFF
-	TRBD1	TRBJ1-2	TRBV11-2	TGTGCCAGCAGCTTAGGAGGGGGCCGGTATGGCTACACCTTC	CASSLGGGRYGYTF
-	-	TRBJ2-7	TRBV28	TGTGCCAGCAAAGGGGACACAGGCTTTGTGAAGCAGTACTTC	CASKGDTGFVKQYF
-	TRBD1	TRBJ1-3	TRBV10-1	TGCGCCAGCAGTCCCGGGACAGGAAGGCGAGGAAACACCATATATTTT	CASSPGTGRRGNTIYF
-	TRBD1	TRBJ1-5	TRBV19	TGTGCCAGTAGGACAATTCGGGACAGGGGGGATCAGCCCCAGCATTTT	CASRTIRDRGDQPQHF
once	-	TRBJ2-3	TRBV11-3	TGTGCCAGCAGCTTCTGGGGGGGGCGCACAGATACGCAGTATTTT	CASSFWGGRTDTQYF
-	TRBD2	TRBJ2-5	TRBV27	TGTGCCAGCAGTTTATGGCGGGGGGGCCCGGAGACCCAGTACTTC	CASSLWRGGPETQYF
-	TRBD1	TRBJ2-7	TRBV19	TGTGCCAGTAGTAGAAGGACAGGGGGTGACGAGCAGTACTTC	CASSRRTGGDEQYF
-	TRBD2	TRBJ2-1	TRBV27	TGTGCCAGCAACGGCCTTCGCGAGGCTAGCGGGAGGGTGGGCATATTCTTC	CASNGLREASGRVGIFF
-	-	TRBJ1-4	TRBV15	TGTGCCACCAGCAGAGATCTGGTACAGTCTGAAAAACTGTTTTTT	CATSRDLVQSEKLFF
once	TRBD2	TRBJ2-1	TRBV7-2	TGTGCCAGCAGACCAACACCTAGCGGGGGGACCAATGAGCAGTTCTTC	CASRPTPSGGTNEQFF
-	TRBD1	TRBJ2-2	TRBV12-3/TRBV12-4	TGTGCCAGCAGAGCGACAGGGCGTCGGGAGCTGTTTTTT	CASRATGRRELFF
few	-	TRBJ2-3	TRBV7-2	TGTGCCAGCAGCCTCGGTGGTACGCAGTATTTT	CASSLGGTQYF
-	-	TRBJ1-1	TRBV12-5	TGTGCTAGTGGTCCTACAGGGTCGGGCAACACTGAAGCTTTCTTT	CASGPTGSGNTEAFF
-	TRBD1	TRBJ1-2	TRBV7-9	TGTGCCAGCAGCTTAGCGAGAAGGACAGGGCGGATTGGCTACACCTTC	CASSLARRTGRIGYTF
-	-	TRBJ2-3	TRBV19	TGTGCCAGTAGTATGTCTAGCGCCGCAGATACGCAGTATTTT	CASSMSSAADTQYF
-	TRBD2	TRBJ2-1	TRBV7-3	TGTGCCAGCAGCCCCGCCAGCGGGAGGGAGAGAAATGAGCAGTTCTTC	CASSPASGRERNEQFF
-	-	TRBJ2-5	TRBV18	TGTGCCAGCTCACCCGACAAGGGAGAGCAAGAGACCCAGTACTTC	CASSPDKGEQETQYF
-	TRBD2	TRBJ2-7	TRBV6-6	TGTGCCAGCAGTTACTCGCGGGAGGGGGGCCACGAGCAGTACTTC	CASSYSREGGHEQYF
-	TRBD2	TRBJ2-1	TRBV14	TGTGCCAGCAGCCAAGACTTCTCTCTAGCGGGAGGAGGTGAGCAGTTCTTC	CASSQDFSLAGGGEQFF
-	-	TRBJ2-6	TRBV9	TGTGCCAGCAGCGGGGCCCTTCCAACTGGGGCCAACGTCCTGACTTTC	CASSGALPTGANVLTF
-	TRBD2	TRBJ2-1	TRBV5-1	TGCGCCAGCAGCGAACGGACTAGCACAGATGAGCAGTTCTTC	CASSERTSTDEQFF
-	TRBD2	TRBJ2-3	TRBV29-1	TGCAGCGTGAGCGGGGGCGGGGGGGACACAGATACGCAGTATTTT	CSVSGGGGDTDTQYF
-	TRBD2	TRBJ2-5	TRBV27	TGTGCCAGCAGCACCTCCCGGACTAGCGGGATTCAGACCCAGTACTTC	CASSTSRTSGIQTQYF
-	-	TRBJ1-5	TRBV7-9	TGTGCCAGCACGGTCTGGACAGAAGATAGCAATCAGCCCCAGCATTTT	CASTVWTEDSNQPQHF
once	TRBD1	TRBJ1-1	TRBV19	TGTGCCAGTAGTATAGCACAAGTACCGGGACAGGGGGCGAGGACTGAAGCTTTCTTT	CASSIAQVPGQGARTEAFF
-	-	TRBJ2-1	TRBV27	TGTGCCAGCAGTTTAGGGAGAGAATTATACAATGAGCAGTTCTTC	CASSLGRELYNEQFF
-	TRBD1	TRBJ2-3	TRBV7-2	TGTGCCAGCAGCCTTCTGGACAGGGGCACAGATACGCAGTATTTT	CASSLLDRGTDTQYF
-	TRBD1	TRBJ2-2	TRBV2	TGTGCCAGCAGTGTTCTCCAGGGGGCCGGCACCGGGGAGCTGTTTTTT	CASSVLQGAGTGELFF
-	-	TRBJ2-7	TRBV2	TGTGCCAGCAGTGAAGGAGGGGGGGGGATCTCCTACGAGCAGTACTTC	CASSEGGGGISYEQYF
-	-	TRBJ1-1	TRBV7-2	TGTGCCAGCAGCTCTGCTAACAGGGTTGAAGCTTTCTTT	CASSSANRVEAFF
-	-	TRBJ2-1	TRBV30	TGTGCCTGGAGTTTTGCGGCTGAGCAGTTCTTC	CAWSFAAEQFF
-	-	TRBJ2-7	TRBV15	TGTGCCACCAGCAGAGATCCAGGCTACGAGCAGTACTTC	CATSRDPGYEQYF
-	TRBD1	TRBJ2-1	TRBV5-6	TGTGCCAGCAGTCGTGACAGGGGAATTACTAACGACTACAATGAGCAGTTCTTC	CASSRDRGITNDYNEQFF
few	-	TRBJ2-7	TRBV28	TGTGCCAGCAGTTTCAGGTATGGGGGCTTGTACGAGCAGTACTTC	CASSFRYGGLYEQYF
few	-	TRBJ2-1	TRBV5-1	TGCGCCAGCAGCTTGGCCGGGGACTCCTACAATGAGCAGTTCTTC	CASSLAGDSYNEQFF
-	-	TRBJ2-6	TRBV5-4	TGTGCCAGCAGCCCCGAAGCATTTTACCCTCCTGGGGCCAACGTCCTGACTTTC	CASSPEAFYPPGANVLTF
-	TRBD1	TRBJ2-3	TRBV24-1	TGTGCCACCAGTGATCCCGGGACAGGGGGCGAGGATGGCACAGATACGCAGTATTTT	CATSDPGTGGEDGTDTQYF
once	-	TRBJ1-5	TRBV15	TGTGCCACCAGCGGGGGCGATGAGCCCTATCAGCCCCAGCATTTT	CATSGGDEPYQPQHF